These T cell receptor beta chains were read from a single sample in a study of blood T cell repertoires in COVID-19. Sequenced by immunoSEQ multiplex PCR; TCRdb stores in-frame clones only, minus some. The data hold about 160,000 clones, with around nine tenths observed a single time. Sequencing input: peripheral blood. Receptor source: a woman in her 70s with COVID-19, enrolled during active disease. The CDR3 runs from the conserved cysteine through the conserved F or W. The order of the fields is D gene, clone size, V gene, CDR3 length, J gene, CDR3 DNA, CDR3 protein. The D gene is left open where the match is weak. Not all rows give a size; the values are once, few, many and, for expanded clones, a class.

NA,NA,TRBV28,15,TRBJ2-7,TGTGCCAGCAGTCCATCGCCCGACAGAGCCTACGAGCAGTACTTC,CASSPSPDRAYEQYF
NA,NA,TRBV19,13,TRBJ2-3,TGTGCCAGTAGTATATCGGGGGTAGATACGCAGTATTTT,CASSISGVDTQYF
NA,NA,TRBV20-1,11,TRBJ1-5,TGCAGTGCGAGTCCGGATCAGCCCCAGCATTTT,CSASPDQPQHF
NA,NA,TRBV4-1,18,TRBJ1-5,TGCGCCAGCAGCCAACCCCCCGGTTCCCCCGATGGTGCTCAGCCCCAGCATTTT,CASSQPPGSPDGAQPQHF
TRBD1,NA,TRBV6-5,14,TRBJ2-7,TGTGCCAGCAGTAAAAACAGGGGTACCTACGAGCAGTACTTC,CASSKNRGTYEQYF
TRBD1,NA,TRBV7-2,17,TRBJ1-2,TGTGCCAGCTCCCCTCAGACAGGGGGGGAAACTAACTATGGCTACACCTTC,CASSPQTGGETNYGYTF
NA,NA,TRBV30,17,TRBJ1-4,TGTGCCTGGAGTGTATCACGGCGGACAGCCGTTAATGAAAAACTGTTTTTT,CAWSVSRRTAVNEKLFF
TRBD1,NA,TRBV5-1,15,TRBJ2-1,TGCGCCAGCAGGCAGCCAGGGGGCTCCTACAATGAGCAGTTCTTC,CASRQPGGSYNEQFF
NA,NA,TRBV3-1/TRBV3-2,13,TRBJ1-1,TGTGCCAGCAGCCAACTCGTCAACACTGAAGCTTTCTTT,CASSQLVNTEAFF
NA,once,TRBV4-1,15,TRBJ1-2,TGCGCCAGCAGCCCCCGGCGGGGGGCGGACTATGGCTACACCTTC,CASSPRRGADYGYTF
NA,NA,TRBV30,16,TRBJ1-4,TGTGCCTGGAGCGTTGTGTTGGGGTTAGGGGGTGAAAAACTGTTTTTT,CAWSVVLGLGGEKLFF
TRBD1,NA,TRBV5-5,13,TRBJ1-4,TGTGCCAGCAGCTTGACAGGGGCTGAAAAACTGTTTTTT,CASSLTGAEKLFF
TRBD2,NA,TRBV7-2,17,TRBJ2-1,TGTGCCAGCAGCCTCCGAGCGGGGGGGCGGATATACAATGAGCAGTTCTTC,CASSLRAGGRIYNEQFF
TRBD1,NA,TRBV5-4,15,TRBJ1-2,TGTGCCAGCAGCGAGCGACAGGGCAGAAACTATGGCTACACCTTC,CASSERQGRNYGYTF
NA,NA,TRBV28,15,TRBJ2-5,TGTGCCAGCAGTTTGACCGTGCTAGCCGAAGAGACCCAGTACTTC,CASSLTVLAEETQYF
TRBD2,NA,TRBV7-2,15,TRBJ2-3,TGTGCCAGCAGCTTACCTAGCGGGCACACAGATACGCAGTATTTT,CASSLPSGHTDTQYF
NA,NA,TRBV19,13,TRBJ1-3,TGTGCCAGTAGCCTCCCCTCTGGAAACACCATATATTTT,CASSLPSGNTIYF
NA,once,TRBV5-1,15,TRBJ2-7,TGCGCCAGCAGCTTGGGCTCGACAGACACCTACGAGCAGTACTTC,CASSLGSTDTYEQYF
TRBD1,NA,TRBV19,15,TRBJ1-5,TGTGCCAGTAGTACTCAACAGGGGGATAATCAGCCCCAGCATTTT,CASSTQQGDNQPQHF
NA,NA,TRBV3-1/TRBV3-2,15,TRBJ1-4,TGTGCCAGCAGCCCACCGGGTCCAACTAATGAAAAACTGTTTTTT,CASSPPGPTNEKLFF
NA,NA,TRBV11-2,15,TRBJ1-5,TGTGCCAGCAGCTTAGGAAACAAGGGGAATCAGCCCCAGCATTTT,CASSLGNKGNQPQHF
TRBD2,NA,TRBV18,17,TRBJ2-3,TGTGCCAGCTCGAGACAGGGACTAGCGGCGAGCACAGATACGCAGTATTTT,CASSRQGLAASTDTQYF
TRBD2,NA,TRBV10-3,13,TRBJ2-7,TGTGCTACGGCTAGCGGGGGGACCTACGAGCAGTACTTC,CATASGGTYEQYF
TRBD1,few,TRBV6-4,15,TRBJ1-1,TGTGCCAGCACGCCTCCGGGACAGTCGAACACTGAAGCTTTCTTT,CASTPPGQSNTEAFF
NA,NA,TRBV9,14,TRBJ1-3,TGTGCCAGCAGCGTTTCAGTCTCTGGAAACACCATATATTTT,CASSVSVSGNTIYF
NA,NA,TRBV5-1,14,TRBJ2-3,TGCGCCAGCAGCTTGTCGGGGGGCCAGGATACGCAGTATTTT,CASSLSGGQDTQYF
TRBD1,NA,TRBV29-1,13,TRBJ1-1,TGCAGCGTCGAGGGACAGATGAACACTGAAGCTTTCTTT,CSVEGQMNTEAFF
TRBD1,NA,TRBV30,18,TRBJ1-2,TGTGCCTGGAGCCAAGGAGGGACAGGGGAGCCGCCCCTCTATGGCTACACCTTC,CAWSQGGTGEPPLYGYTF
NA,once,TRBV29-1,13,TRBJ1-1,TGCAGCGTTGAAGTGGCCGAGAACACTGAAGCTTTCTTT,CSVEVAENTEAFF
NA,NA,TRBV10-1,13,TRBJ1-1,TGCGCCAGCAGAAGACACCAGAACGCTGAAGCTTTCTTT,CASRRHQNAEAFF
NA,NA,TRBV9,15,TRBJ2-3,TGTGCCAGCAGCGTATCGGGGATTGGCACAGATACGCAGTATTTT,CASSVSGIGTDTQYF
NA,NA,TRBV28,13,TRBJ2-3,TGTGCCAGCAGCAGCGGGAGCACAGATACGCAGTATTTT,CASSSGSTDTQYF
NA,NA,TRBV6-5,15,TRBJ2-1,TGTGCCAGCAGCCCCACGCGGAGGATCCAGAATGAGCAGTTCTTC,CASSPTRRIQNEQFF
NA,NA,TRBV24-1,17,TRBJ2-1,TGTGCCACCAGTGATTCGGTCGCGAGCTCACCCTACAATGAGCAGTTCTTC,CATSDSVASSPYNEQFF
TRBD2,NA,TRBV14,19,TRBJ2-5,TGTGCCAGCAGCCAAAACCCTAAAAGAGGGCTAGCGGTACAAGAGACCCAGTACTTC,CASSQNPKRGLAVQETQYF
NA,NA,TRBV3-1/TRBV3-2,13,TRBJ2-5,TGTGCCAGCAGCCATCGACAGCAAGAGACCCAGTACTTC,CASSHRQQETQYF